In its sample, the clone carrying this T cell receptor (beta chain) was seen many times. Its matching antigen is unknown. These data originate in a study of T-cell reconstitution after alpha-beta-depleted transplantation in children. General study findings and limits: Alpha-beta T cells present about two months after transplant were reported to originate from several hundred expanded graft clones. Certain patients had high TCRbeta diversity at day 60, and it came from recipient T cells and thymic progenitors that survived. By one year post-transplant, T-cell counts and diversity largely arose from T cells that were newly produced.

During its preparation, the TCRbeta library received unique molecular identifiers. A single record per CDR3 protein comes from TCRdb applying MiXCR to the PCR reads. This repertoire shows approximately 240,000 distinct CDR3 sequences, 11% found once; its top ten account for about 30%. Here the sequenced sample was PBMCs, taken before TCRalphabeta/CD19-depleted stem cell transplant. The sequence was obtained from a child in the first two years of life with acute myeloid leukemia, due to receive a stem cell transplant.

CDR3 residues: CASSWGTSGIMETQYF. CDR3 DNA: TGCGCCAGCAGCTGGGGGACTAGCGGGATTATGGAGACCCAGTACTTC. The chain links TRBV5-1 to TRBJ2-5, with 13 nucleotides matching TRBD2. CDR1 and CDR2 (germline): SGHRS, YFSETQ. This CDR3 is 16 amino acids long. The junction had 7 bases not matched to a gene; V was cut back by 3 bases and J by 5 bases.